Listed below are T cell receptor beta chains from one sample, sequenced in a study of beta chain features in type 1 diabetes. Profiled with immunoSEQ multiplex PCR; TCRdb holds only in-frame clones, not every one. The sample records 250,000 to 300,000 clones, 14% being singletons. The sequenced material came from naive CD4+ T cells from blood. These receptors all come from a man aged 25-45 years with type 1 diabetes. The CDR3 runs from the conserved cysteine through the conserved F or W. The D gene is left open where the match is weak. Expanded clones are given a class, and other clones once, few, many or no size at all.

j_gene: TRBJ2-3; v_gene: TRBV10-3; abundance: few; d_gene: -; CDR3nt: TGTGCCATCGGGACTTCTAGCACAGATACGCAGTATTTT; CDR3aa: CAIGTSSTDTQYF
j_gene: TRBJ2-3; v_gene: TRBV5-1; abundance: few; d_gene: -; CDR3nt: TGCGCCAGCAGCTTATTGTCGACAGATACGCAGTATTTT; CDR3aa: CASSLLSTDTQYF
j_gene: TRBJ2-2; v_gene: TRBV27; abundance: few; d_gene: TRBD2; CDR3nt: TGTGCCAGCAGCAATAGCGGGAGGAACACCGGGGAGCTGTTTTTT; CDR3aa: CASSNSGRNTGELFF
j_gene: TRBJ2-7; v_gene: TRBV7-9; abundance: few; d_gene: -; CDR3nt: TGTGCCAGCAGCGAGACACAGAACGAGCAGTACTTC; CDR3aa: CASSETQNEQYF
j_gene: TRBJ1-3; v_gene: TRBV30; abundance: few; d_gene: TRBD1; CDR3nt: TGTGCCTGGAGTGACTCGGGACAGGGGGTCGGGCGAAACACCATATATTTT; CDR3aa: CAWSDSGQGVGRNTIYF
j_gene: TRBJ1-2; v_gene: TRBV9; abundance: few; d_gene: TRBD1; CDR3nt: TGTGCCAGCAGCGTAGAGGAGACAGGGGGCAAGAGCTACACCTTC; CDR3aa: CASSVEETGGKSYTF
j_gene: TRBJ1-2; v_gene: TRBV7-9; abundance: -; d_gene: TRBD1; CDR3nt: TGTGCCAGCAGCACGGGACAGCTTTTCTCCTTC; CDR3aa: CASSTGQLFSF
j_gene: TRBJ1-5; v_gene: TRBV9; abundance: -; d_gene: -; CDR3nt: TGTGCCAGCAGCGCCGGGACTACCCTTCATCAGCCCCAGCATTTT; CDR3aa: CASSAGTTLHQPQHF
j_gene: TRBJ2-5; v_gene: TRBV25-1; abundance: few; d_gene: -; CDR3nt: TGTGCCAGCAGTGGGGCGGGAAGAGAGACCCAGTACTTC; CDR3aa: CASSGAGRETQYF
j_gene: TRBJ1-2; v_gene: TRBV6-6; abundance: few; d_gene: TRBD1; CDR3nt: TGTGCCAGCAGTTACTCACCGGGACAGGGTGGGGGCTACACCTTC; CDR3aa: CASSYSPGQGGGYTF
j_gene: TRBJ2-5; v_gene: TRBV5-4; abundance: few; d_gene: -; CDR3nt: TGTGCTGCGGAGGGCGGAGCACAAGAGACCCAGTACTTC; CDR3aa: CAAEGGAQETQYF
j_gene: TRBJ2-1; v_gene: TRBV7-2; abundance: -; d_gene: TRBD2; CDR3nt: TGTGCCAGCAGCTTTCGGACTAGCGGCAATGAGCAGTTCTTC; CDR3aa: CASSFRTSGNEQFF
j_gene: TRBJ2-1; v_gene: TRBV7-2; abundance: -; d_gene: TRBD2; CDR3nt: TGTGCCAGCAGCTTTCCTCTTGGCGGGAGTCGAAATGAGCAGTTCTTC; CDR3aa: CASSFPLGGSRNEQFF
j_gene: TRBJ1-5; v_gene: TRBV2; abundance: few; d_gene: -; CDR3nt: TGTGCCAGCAGCGGGGGTGGGGCTAAGCCCCAGCATTTT; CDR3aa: CASSGGGAKPQHF
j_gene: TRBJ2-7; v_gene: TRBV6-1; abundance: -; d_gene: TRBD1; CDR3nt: TGTGCCAGCAGGTTCAGACAGGGAACCTACGAGCAGTACTTC; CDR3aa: CASRFRQGTYEQYF
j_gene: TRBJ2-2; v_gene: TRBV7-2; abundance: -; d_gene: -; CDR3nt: TGTGCCAGCAGCTTAGTCGGGATGACCGGGGAGCTGTTTTTT; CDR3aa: CASSLVGMTGELFF
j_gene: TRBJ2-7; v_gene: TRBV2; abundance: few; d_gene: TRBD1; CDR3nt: TGTGCCAGCACCACGACAGGGGTGGGTGAGCAGTACTTC; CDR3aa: CASTTTGVGEQYF
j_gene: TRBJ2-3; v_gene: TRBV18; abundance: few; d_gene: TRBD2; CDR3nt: TGTGCCAGCTCACCGTCCGGGCAGCGGGACACAGATACGCAGTATTTT; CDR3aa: CASSPSGQRDTDTQYF
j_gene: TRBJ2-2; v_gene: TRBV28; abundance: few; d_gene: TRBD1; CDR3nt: TGTGCCAGCAGCTCGGGACAGGGACACACCGGGGAGCTGTTTTTT; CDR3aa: CASSSGQGHTGELFF
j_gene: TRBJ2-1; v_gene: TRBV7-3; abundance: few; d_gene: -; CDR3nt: TGTGCCAGCAGCCTCCAACACAGCTACAATGAGCAGTTCTTC; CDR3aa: CASSLQHSYNEQFF
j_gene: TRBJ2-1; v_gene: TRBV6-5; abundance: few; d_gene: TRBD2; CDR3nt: TGTGCCAGCAGTTACTCGAGCGGGAGTTACAATGAGCAGTTCTTC; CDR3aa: CASSYSSGSYNEQFF
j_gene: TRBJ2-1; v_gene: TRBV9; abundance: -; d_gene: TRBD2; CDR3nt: TGTGCCAGCAGCGTAGCTACTATGGCTAGCGGGAGTGACTATGAGCAGTTCTTC; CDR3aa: CASSVATMASGSDYEQFF
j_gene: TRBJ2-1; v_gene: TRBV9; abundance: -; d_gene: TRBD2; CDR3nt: TGTGCCAGCAGCCTAAGACTAGCGGCCGCTTACAATGAGCAGTTCTTC; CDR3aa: CASSLRLAAAYNEQFF
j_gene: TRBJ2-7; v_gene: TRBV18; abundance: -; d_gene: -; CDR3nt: TGTGCCAGCTCAGCCTACACAGGGGAGGACGAGCAGTACTTC; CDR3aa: CASSAYTGEDEQYF
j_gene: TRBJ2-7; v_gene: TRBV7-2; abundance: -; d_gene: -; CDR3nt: TGTGCCAGCAGCTCACAGGGATCGAGGGGCGAGCAGTACTTC; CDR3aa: CASSSQGSRGEQYF
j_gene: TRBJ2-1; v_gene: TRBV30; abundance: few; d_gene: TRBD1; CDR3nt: TGTGCCTTTTCCGGGACAGCCTACAATGAGCAGTTCTTC; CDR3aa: CAFSGTAYNEQFF
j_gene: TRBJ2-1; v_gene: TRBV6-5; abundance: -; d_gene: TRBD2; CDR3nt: TGTGCCAGCAGTTACACGGGAGGGCCTAGGAATGAGCAGTTCTTC; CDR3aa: CASSYTGGPRNEQFF
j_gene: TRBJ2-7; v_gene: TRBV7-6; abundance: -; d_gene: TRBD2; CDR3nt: TGTGCCAGCAGCCCCGCCGCCGGTAGCGGGAGTCCTTTAGACTACGAGCAGTACTTC; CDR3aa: CASSPAAGSGSPLDYEQYF
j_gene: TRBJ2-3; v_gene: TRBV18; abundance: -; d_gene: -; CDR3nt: TGTGCCAGCTCACCTCCAGGACAGAGCACAGATACGCAGTATTTT; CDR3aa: CASSPPGQSTDTQYF
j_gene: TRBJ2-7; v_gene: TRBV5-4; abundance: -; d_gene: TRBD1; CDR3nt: TGTGCCAGCAGCTTACGGACAGGGGCCAATTACGAGCAGTACTTC; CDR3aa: CASSLRTGANYEQYF
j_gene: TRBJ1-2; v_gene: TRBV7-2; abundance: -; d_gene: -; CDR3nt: TGTGCCAGCAGCTTAGGAGCGGGTGACGGCGGCTACACCTTC; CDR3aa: CASSLGAGDGGYTF
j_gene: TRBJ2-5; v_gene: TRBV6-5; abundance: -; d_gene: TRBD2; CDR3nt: TGTGCCAGCAGTTACTCGAGCGGGAGGGCCTTAGAGACCCAGTACTTC; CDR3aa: CASSYSSGRALETQYF
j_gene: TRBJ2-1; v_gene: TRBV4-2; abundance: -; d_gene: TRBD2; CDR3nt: TGTGCCAGCAGCCAACAATCGACTAGCGGGAGAGGGCAGTTCTTC; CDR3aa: CASSQQSTSGRGQFF
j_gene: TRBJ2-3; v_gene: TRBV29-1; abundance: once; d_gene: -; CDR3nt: TGCAGCGTCGACGATGGTGGGGGGAGGACAGATACGCAGTATTTT; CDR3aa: CSVDDGGGRTDTQYF
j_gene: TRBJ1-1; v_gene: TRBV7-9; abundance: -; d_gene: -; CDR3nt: TGTGCCAATGTAGAGGGAGATGGCACTGAAGCTTTCTTT; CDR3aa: CANVEGDGTEAFF
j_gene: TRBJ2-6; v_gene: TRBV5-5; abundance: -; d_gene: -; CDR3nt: TGTGCCAGCAGCGTTGGTGAGGGTTTAAGCTCTGGGGCCAACGTCCTGACTTTC; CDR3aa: CASSVGEGLSSGANVLTF
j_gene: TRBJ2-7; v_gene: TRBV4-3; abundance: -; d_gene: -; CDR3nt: TGCGCCAGCAGCCAAGATCCAGGTGTGGAGGGGATTCGGTACGAGCAGTACTTC; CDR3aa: CASSQDPGVEGIRYEQYF
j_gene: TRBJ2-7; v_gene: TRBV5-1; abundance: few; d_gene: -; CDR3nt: TGCGCCAGCAGCTTGCAACTAGCTAACTACGAGCAGTACTTC; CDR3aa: CASSLQLANYEQYF
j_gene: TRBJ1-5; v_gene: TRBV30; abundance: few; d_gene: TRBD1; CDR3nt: TGTGCCTGGAACAGGGGGCAGGGTCAGCCCCAGCATTTT; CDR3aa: CAWNRGQGQPQHF
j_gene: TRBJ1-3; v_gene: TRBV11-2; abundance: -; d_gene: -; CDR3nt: TGTGCCAGCAGCTTGAGCTCTGGAAACACCATATATTTT; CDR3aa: CASSLSSGNTIYF
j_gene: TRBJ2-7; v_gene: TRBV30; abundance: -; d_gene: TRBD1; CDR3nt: TGTGCCTGGAGCGGGACAGGGGCCGAGCAGTACTTC; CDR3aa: CAWSGTGAEQYF
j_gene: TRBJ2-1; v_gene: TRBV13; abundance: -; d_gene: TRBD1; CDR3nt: TGTGCCAGCAGCTCGGGGACAGGAAGGGGCAATGAGCAGTTCTTC; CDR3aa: CASSSGTGRGNEQFF
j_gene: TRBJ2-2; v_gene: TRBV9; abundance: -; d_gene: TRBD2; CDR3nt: TGTGCCAGCAGCGCGCCGGGACTAGCGGGAGTAGCCACCGGGGAGCTGTTTTTT; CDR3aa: CASSAPGLAGVATGELFF
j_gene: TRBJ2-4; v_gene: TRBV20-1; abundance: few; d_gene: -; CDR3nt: TGCAGTGCTAGAGACAGTGACATTCAGTACTTC; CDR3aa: CSARDSDIQYF
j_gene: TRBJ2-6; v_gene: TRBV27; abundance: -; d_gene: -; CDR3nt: TGTGCCAGCAGTTTATCTCTAGCCCTAATCTCTGGGGCCAACGTCCTGACTTTC; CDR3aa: CASSLSLALISGANVLTF
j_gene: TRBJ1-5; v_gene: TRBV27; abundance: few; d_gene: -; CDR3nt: TGTGCCAGCAGTTTTCTCAATCAGCCCCAGCATTTT; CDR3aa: CASSFLNQPQHF
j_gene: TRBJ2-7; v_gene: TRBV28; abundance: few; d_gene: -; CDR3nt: TGTGCCAGCAGCTTCCGGGGGGAGCAGTACTTC; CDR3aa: CASSFRGEQYF
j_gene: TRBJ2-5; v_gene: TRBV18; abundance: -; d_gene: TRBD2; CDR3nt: TGTGCCAGCGCAAGCGGGGTTCAAGAGACCCAGTACTTC; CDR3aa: CASASGVQETQYF
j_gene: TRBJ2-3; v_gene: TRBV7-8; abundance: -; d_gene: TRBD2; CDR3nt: TGTGCCAGCAGCTCGCGGGAGGGCCCAGATACGCAGTATTTT; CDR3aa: CASSSREGPDTQYF
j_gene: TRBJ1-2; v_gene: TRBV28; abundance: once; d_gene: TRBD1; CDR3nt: TGTGCCAGCAGCCTAGAACAAGGACAGGGCGGTGGCTACACCTTC; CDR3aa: CASSLEQGQGGGYTF
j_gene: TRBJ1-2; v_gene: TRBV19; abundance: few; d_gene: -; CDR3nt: TGTGCCAGTAGTATATCAGGTTATGATGGCTACACCTTC; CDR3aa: CASSISGYDGYTF
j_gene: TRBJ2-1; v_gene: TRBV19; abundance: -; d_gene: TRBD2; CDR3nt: TGTGCCAGTAGTGTCGGAGGGCTAGCGGGGGTCAGTGAGCAGTTCTTC; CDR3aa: CASSVGGLAGVSEQFF
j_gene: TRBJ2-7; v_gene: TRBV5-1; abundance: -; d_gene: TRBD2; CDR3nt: TGCGCCAGCAGCTTGGCTTGGGAGGGTGCAGTCTACGAGCAGTACTTC; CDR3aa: CASSLAWEGAVYEQYF
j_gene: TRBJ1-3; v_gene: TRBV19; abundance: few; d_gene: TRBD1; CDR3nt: TGTGCCGGACAGGGGTCTGGAAACACCATATATTTT; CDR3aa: CAGQGSGNTIYF
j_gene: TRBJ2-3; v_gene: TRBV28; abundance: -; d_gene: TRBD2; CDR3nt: TGTGTCACACGGCTAGCGGGAGGGACAGATACGCAGTATTTT; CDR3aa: CVTRLAGGTDTQYF
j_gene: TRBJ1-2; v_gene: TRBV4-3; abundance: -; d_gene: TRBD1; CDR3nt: TGCGCCAGCAGCCCGGGACAGGGGACCTATGGCTACACCTTC; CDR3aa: CASSPGQGTYGYTF
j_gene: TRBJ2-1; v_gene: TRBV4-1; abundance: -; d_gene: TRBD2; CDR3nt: TGCGCCAGCAGCCAAGGCGGTAGCGCGGGGGGGCAGTTCTTC; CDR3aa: CASSQGGSAGGQFF
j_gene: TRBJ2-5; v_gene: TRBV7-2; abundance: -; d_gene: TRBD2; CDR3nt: TGTGCCAGCAGCCGCATAGCGGGAGGGGGAGAGACCCAGTACTTC; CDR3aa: CASSRIAGGGETQYF
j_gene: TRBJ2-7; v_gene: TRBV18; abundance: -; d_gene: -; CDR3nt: TGTGCCAGCTCACCGGGAGGCTCAAGCTCCTACGAGCAGTACTTC; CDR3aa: CASSPGGSSSYEQYF
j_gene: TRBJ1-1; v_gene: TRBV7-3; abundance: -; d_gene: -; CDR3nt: TGTGCCAGCAGCTTAGTCCCAAACACTGAAGCTTTCTTT; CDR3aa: CASSLVPNTEAFF